Included here is one T cell receptor (beta chain) sequence, with context. Living in 25 or so US areas, the participants were between roughly 18 and 89 years of age. Each participant's cohort was designated according to participant-reported clinical history. CDR1 is SGHDT, CDR2 YYEEEE, per germline. The CDR3 sequence is 14 residues long. Trimming took off 1 base at V and 3 bases at J, with 11 bases between the two ends. This sample stems from a study of blood T cell repertoires in COVID-19. About the study: The United States, Italy and Spain supplied acute and convalescent COVID-19 samples.

Authors' processing steps: Amplification of reference gene primers was used by the study to estimate nucleated cell counts. Produced via immunoSEQ multiplex PCR; TCRdb's table is partial and in-frame only. The V and J calls and clone size were taken over from that table, and D and trimming were inferred from the DNA. The repertoire holds roughly 190,000 clones, with about 85% as singletons. Sequences were obtained from PBMCs or T cells enriched from blood (not recorded which). This chain uses TRBV5-6 with TRBJ2-7; D gene uncertain. This sequence originates from a middle-aged woman in a cohort exposed to, infected with or recovered from COVID-19 (not recorded which). The CDR3 region has the DNA TGTGCCAGCAGCTTGTGGTCAGGTCTCTACGAGCAGTACTTC. It encodes CASSLWSGLYEQYF.